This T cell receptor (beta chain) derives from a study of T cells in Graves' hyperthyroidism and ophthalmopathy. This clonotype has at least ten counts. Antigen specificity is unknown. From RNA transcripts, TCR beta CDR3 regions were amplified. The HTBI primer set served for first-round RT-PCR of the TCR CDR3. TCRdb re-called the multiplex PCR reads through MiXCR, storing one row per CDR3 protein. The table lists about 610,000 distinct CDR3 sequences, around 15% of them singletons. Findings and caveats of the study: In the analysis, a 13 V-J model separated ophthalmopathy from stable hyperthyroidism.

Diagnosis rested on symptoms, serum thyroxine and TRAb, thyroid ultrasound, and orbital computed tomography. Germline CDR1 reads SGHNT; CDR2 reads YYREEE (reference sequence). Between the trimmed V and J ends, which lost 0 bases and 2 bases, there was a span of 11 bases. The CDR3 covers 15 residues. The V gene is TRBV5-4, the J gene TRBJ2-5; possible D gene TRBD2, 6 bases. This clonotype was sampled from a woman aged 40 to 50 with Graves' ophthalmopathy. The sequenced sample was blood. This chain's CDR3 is CASSLEVGGQETQYF. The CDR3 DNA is TGTGCCAGCAGCTTGGAGGTCGGGGGACAAGAGACCCAGTACTTC. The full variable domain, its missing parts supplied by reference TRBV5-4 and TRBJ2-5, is ETGVTQSPTHLIKTRGQQVTLRCSSQSGHNTVSWYQQALGQGPQFIFQYYREEENGRGNFPPRFSGLQFPNYSSELNVNALELDDSALYLCASSLEVGGQETQYFGPGTRLLVL.